A selection of T cell receptor beta chains follows, all from one sample in a study of cytomegalovirus exposure and HLA in healthy donors. Here immunoSEQ multiplex PCR was the method, and the copy in TCRdb shows in-frame clones only, minus some. Counted here are roughly 140,000 clones, about 80% occurring once; the ten biggest clones make up roughly 4.7%. The sequencing input was PBMCs. Receptors were obtained from a male donor in good health and CMV-seronegative. Each CDR3 is given with its conserved first and last residue. A D gene is named only where the DNA matches it firmly. Not all rows give a size; the values are once, few, many and, for expanded clones, a class.

j_call | clone_size | v_call | d_call | cdr3_nt | cdr3_aa
TRBJ2-7 | - | TRBV27 | TRBD1 | TGTGCCAGCAGTTTGACCGGGACAGCTTACGAGCAGTACTTC | CASSLTGTAYEQYF
TRBJ1-5 | few | TRBV30 | - | TGTGCCTGGAGTGTCGGCCCCGGGAGGCCCCAGCATTTT | CAWSVGPGRPQHF
TRBJ1-2 | once | TRBV6-1 | - | TGTGCCAGCAGTGATCAGGGATCAAACTATGGCTACACCTTC | CASSDQGSNYGYTF
TRBJ1-1 | - | TRBV18 | - | TGTGCCAGCTCACCACCGGGCCTGACGAACACTGAAGCTTTCTTT | CASSPPGLTNTEAFF
TRBJ2-5 | few | TRBV18 | TRBD2 | TGTGCCAGCTCTCCTTTAAGCGGGGAAGAGACCCAGTACTTC | CASSPLSGEETQYF
TRBJ1-1 | - | TRBV19 | TRBD1 | TGTGCCAGTACCCGGACAGGGGAAGGGACTGAAGCTTTCTTT | CASTRTGEGTEAFF
TRBJ1-5 | - | TRBV28 | - | TGTGCCAGCAGTCCGGGGACACCCCGTAATCAGCCCCAGCATTTT | CASSPGTPRNQPQHF
TRBJ2-1 | - | TRBV11-3 | TRBD2 | TGTGCCAGCAGCCCCGCGGGGGGGCCGGTCAGTGAGCAGTTCTTC | CASSPAGGPVSEQFF
TRBJ1-5 | - | TRBV5-1 | - | TGCGCCAGCAGCTACCAGGGGCTATCGGATCAGCCCCAGCATTTT | CASSYQGLSDQPQHF
TRBJ1-5 | - | TRBV2 | - | TGTGCCAGCACCATTGACGGCGGGGGCCGATGGAGCAATCAGCCCCAGCATTTT | CASTIDGGGRWSNQPQHF
TRBJ2-1 | - | TRBV19 | - | TGTGCCAGTAGCCCCCGGGATAGACGCAATGAGCAGTTCTTC | CASSPRDRRNEQFF
TRBJ2-1 | - | TRBV7-8 | - | TGTGCCAGCAGCTTTCGTCTAAGGGGGATAGGGCACAATGAGCAGTTCTTC | CASSFRLRGIGHNEQFF
TRBJ2-3 | - | TRBV7-2 | - | TGTGCCAGCAGCCGAGGTGGGGGGGCTGGGACAGATACGCAGTATTTT | CASSRGGGAGTDTQYF
TRBJ1-6 | - | TRBV7-9 | - | TGTGCCAGCAGCGATATCATCGGGGTTTCACCCCTCCACTTT | CASSDIIGVSPLHF
TRBJ2-5 | - | TRBV12-5 | - | TGTGCTAGTGCCCGAAAGGCGAGTAGCGCCGCCCAAGAGACCCAGTACTTC | CASARKASSAAQETQYF
TRBJ2-2 | - | TRBV5-1 | - | TGCGCCAGCAGCTTGGTAGCGACTACCACCGGGGAGCTGTTTTTT | CASSLVATTTGELFF
TRBJ1-1 | - | TRBV15 | - | TGTGCCACCAGCAGAGAGACGGGAGAAGCTTTCTTT | CATSRETGEAFF
TRBJ1-1 | - | TRBV6-5 | - | TGTGCCAGCAGTTACCGAGGGTTGATGAACACTGAAGCTTTCTTT | CASSYRGLMNTEAFF
TRBJ1-1 | - | TRBV7-2 | - | TGTGCCAGCAGCTTAGACTCAGGGGTAACTAACACTGAAGCTTTCTTT | CASSLDSGVTNTEAFF
TRBJ1-2 | - | TRBV9 | TRBD1 | TGTGCCAGCAGCGCCCCCTCCGGGACAGCTAGCTATGGCTACACCTTC | CASSAPSGTASYGYTF
TRBJ2-7 | - | TRBV13 | TRBD2 | TGTGCCAGCAGCTTTAGCGGGGGTACCTACGAGCAGTACTTC | CASSFSGGTYEQYF
TRBJ2-1 | - | TRBV29-1 | - | TGCAGCGCAGCGGATTACAATGAGCAGTTCTTC | CSAADYNEQFF
TRBJ2-3 | - | TRBV7-3 | TRBD2 | TGTGCCAGCAGCTCCTACATACTAGCGGGGGCCCATACGCAGTATTTT | CASSSYILAGAHTQYF
TRBJ2-7 | - | TRBV2 | - | TGTGCCAGCTTAGGTAGCTACGAGCAGTACTTC | CASLGSYEQYF
TRBJ1-2 | - | TRBV28 | - | TGTGCCAGCACCACCTCGGGGGTTGTTAACTATGGCTACACCTTC | CASTTSGVVNYGYTF
TRBJ1-1 | - | TRBV18 | - | TGTGCCAGCTCACTTACCCGGACATATCCTACGGGCACTGAAGCTTTCTTT | CASSLTRTYPTGTEAFF
TRBJ2-7 | - | TRBV5-1 | - | TGCGCCAGCAGCCCCCAGGACATCTCCTACGAGCAGTACTTC | CASSPQDISYEQYF
TRBJ2-1 | - | TRBV2 | TRBD1 | TGTGCCAGCAGTGTCTCGGGACAGGGGTCGGATGAGCAGTTCTTC | CASSVSGQGSDEQFF